The 16 T cell receptor beta chains below come from one sample, sequenced in a study of CD8 T cells in ankylosing spondylitis. Study results and caveats: The study identified a TCR beta motif of under 10 highly homologous variants that appeared characteristic of ankylosing spondylitis blood.

What these receptors recognize is not known. MiXCR, applied by TCRdb to the 5' RACE reads, yields one record per CDR3 protein. Of approximately 550,000 distinct CDR3 sequences detected, approximately 12% appear once; the ten largest clones hold around 7%. The sample consisted of blood, either unsorted or a sorted T cell fraction (not recorded which). The receptors were gathered from a male donor with ankylosing spondylitis.

This clonotype was observed many times. V and J are TRBV5-1 and TRBJ1-3; 7 nucleotides match TRBD1. From germline, CDR1 is SGHRS and CDR2 YFSETQ. The CDR3 loop spans 15 amino acids. V lost 5 bases to trimming and J lost 2 bases; unmatched junction nucleotides: 7. The CDR3 DNA reads TGCGCCAGCAGTATAGATACAGGGGCTGGAAACACCATATATTTT. It yields the protein CASSIDTGAGNTIYF.

V gene TRBV7-2 combines with J gene TRBJ1-3, with D perhaps matching TRBD1 (5 bases). CDR3 length equals 15 residues. Trimming took off 5 bases at V and 1 base at J, with 12 bases between the two ends. Per germline, CDR1 SGHTA and CDR2 FQGNSA. The CDR3 reads CASSRDFISGNTIYF. The CDR3 DNA reads TGTGCCAGCAGCCGGGACTTCATTTCTGGAAACACCATATATTTT. The variable domain in full, completed from reference TRBV7-2 and TRBJ1-3, reads GAGVSQSPSNKVTEKGKDVELRCDPISGHTALYWYRQSLGQGLEFLIYFQGNSAPDKSGLPSDRFSAERTGGSVSTLTIQRTQQEDSAVYLCASSRDFISGNTIYFGEGSWLTVV.

This clonotype was observed at least ten times. The V gene is TRBV12-3 or TRBV12-4, the J gene TRBJ2-1; D tentatively fits TRBD1 or TRBD2 (5 bases each). The CDR3 covers 17 residues. V lost 6 bases to trimming and J lost 7 bases, with 25 bases between them. CDR3 region: CASRGSGRGLGRNEQFF. The DNA for the CDR3 is TGTGCCAGCAGGGGGTCGGGACGGGGCCTGGGTCGGAATGAGCAGTTCTTC.

This rearrangement joins TRBV5-5 to TRBJ2-1; 8 positions match TRBD2. This CDR3 is built from 15 residues. CDR1 and CDR2 from the germline V gene are SGHKS and YYEKEE (reference sequence). V gave up 5 bases and J gave up 7 bases; unmatched junction bases: 11. The CDR3 DNA sequence: TGTGCCAGCAGTCCGGGAGGGCCGTGGATTAATGAGCAGTTCTTC. Translating gives CASSPGGPWINEQFF.

The rearrangement joins TRBV21-1 to TRBJ1-6. TRBV21-1 is designated a pseudogene. This CDR3 has 16 amino acids. The CDR3 bases are TGTGCCAGCACCAAGAGGGTCAGCTCCTATAATTCACCCCTCCACTTT. Translating it yields CASTKRVSSYNSPLHF.

The V and J genes are TRBV15 and TRBJ2-7, with D possibly being TRBD2 (5 bases). This CDR3 has 12 amino acids. CDR1 and CDR2 (germline): LNHNV, YYDKDF (reference sequence). V shed 3 bases and J shed 2 bases, with 5 bases lying between them. The CDR3 is CATSSGTYEQYV. The DNA of the CDR3 is TGTGCCACCAGCAGCGGGACCTACGAGCAGTACGTC.

The chain employs TRBV3-1 and TRBJ2-1; maybe TRBD2 (8 bases). V was clipped by 0 bases and J by 5 bases, with 17 bases between them. Germline V CDR1 and CDR2: LGHDT, YNNKEL (reference sequence). The CDR3 is made up of 17 amino acids. The DNA for the CDR3 is TGTGCCAGCAGCCAAGATCGGGGGGGACAGTTTAACAATGAGCAGTTCTTC. Protein: CASSQDRGGQFNNEQFF.

V and J are TRBV2 and TRBJ2-1, with 12 bases aligning to TRBD1. The ends lost 6 bases at V and 5 bases at J; junction bases unmatched: 5. Germline loops: CDR1 SNHLY, CDR2 FYNNEI. This CDR3 spans 15 amino acids. The CDR3 sequence: CASRGDRGLDNEQFF. CDR3 bases: TGTGCCAGCAGAGGGGACAGGGGGCTCGACAATGAGCAGTTCTTC. Full variable domain (outside the CDR3, taken from reference TRBV2 and TRBJ2-1): EPEVTQTPSHQVTQMGQEVILRCVPISNHLYFYWYRQILGQKVEFLVSFYNNEISEKSEIFDDQFSVERPDGSNFTLKIRSTKLEDSAMYFCASRGDRGLDNEQFFGPGTRLTVL.

This clonotype turned up a few times. The V and J genes are TRBV19 and TRBJ1-2; no clear D. This CDR3 is built from 14 residues. Germline V gene lookup returns CDR1 LNHDA and CDR2 SQIVND (reference sequence). The V end lost 5 bases, the J end lost 4 bases, and 14 bases lay between the germline ends. As DNA, the CDR3 is TGTGCCAGTAGTCTACATGGTCCCCTCTATGGCTACACCTTC. As protein: CASSLHGPLYGYTF.

The CDR3 DNA reads as TGCGCCAGCAGTCAATCAGAACAGAGGGTTAACTACGAGCAGTACGTC. This encodes CASSQSEQRVNYEQYV. The rearrangement uses TRBV23-1 and TRBJ2-7, with D perhaps TRBD2 (5 bases). TRBV23-1 is placed among ORFs of uncertain function. This CDR3 is built from 16 residues. V lost 0 bases and J lost 3, with 15 bases in between.

This clonotype appeared a few times. The chain combines TRBV7-6 with TRBJ2-2; possible D gene TRBD2, 6 bases. CDR1 and CDR2 (germline): SGHVS, FNYEAQ. Trimming removed 5 bases from V and 4 bases from J, with 14 bases in between. The CDR3 runs 15 residues. CDR3 DNA: TGTGCCAGCAGCCCACCCGGAGGGATCACCGGGGAGCTGTTTTTT. This codes for CASSPPGGITGELFF.

This clonotype was seen a handful of times. The chain combines TRBV19 with TRBJ2-7; D gene ambiguous. The CDR3 spans 14 residues. Germline V CDR1 and CDR2: LNHDA, SQIVND (reference sequence). The ends were cut back, 4 bases at V and 2 bases at J, with 12 bases in the middle. CDR3 in amino acids: CASSTQYRAYEQYF. CDR3 nucleotide sequence: TGTGCCAGTAGTACTCAATACAGAGCCTACGAGCAGTACTTC.

This clonotype was counted only a few times. CDR3 bases: TGTGCCAGCAGCCAAGGAGAAAGGGATAAAGAGACCCAGTACTTC. It yields the protein CASSQGERDKETQYF. The chain carries TRBV3-1 and TRBJ2-5, with D uncertain. V was pared by 1 base and J by 3 bases, with 12 bases between. This CDR3 region has 15 residues. Germline CDR1 LGHDT, CDR2 YNNKEL (reference sequence).

This chain joins TRBV10-3 and TRBJ1-1; possible D gene TRBD1, 6 bases. V lost 3 bases and J 7 bases, leaving 12 bases between the germline ends. CDR1 is ENHRY and CDR2 is SYGVKD in the germline V gene. CDR3 size: 13 residues. The CDR3 nucleotides read TGTGCCATCAGTGAAGTAGGACAGATTGAAGCTTTCTTT. Amino acid sequence: CAISEVGQIEAFF.

This sequence joins TRBV7-7 and TRBJ2-2, with 9 positions matching TRBD2. V was clipped by 1 base and J by 6 bases; unmatched bases: 3. Germline-derived CDR1 and CDR2 are SSHAT and FNYEAQ (reference sequence). The CDR3 sequence is 15 residues long. In nucleotides, the CDR3 is TGTGCCAGCAGCTTAGTAGCGGGGGAGGCCGGGGAGCTGTTTTTT. Encoded protein: CASSLVAGEAGELFF.

This clonotype was observed at least ten times. V usage is TRBV6-6 and J usage is TRBJ2-2; D possibly uses TRBD1 or TRBD2 (5 bases each). The germline gives CDR1 MNHNY, CDR2 SVGAGI (reference sequence). Trimming took 4 bases from V and 6 from J, leaving 6 bases between them. The CDR3 loop spans 12 amino acids. CDR3 coding DNA: TGTGCCAGCAGTTGGGGGTCCGGGGAGCTGTTTTTT. As protein: CASSWGSGELFF.